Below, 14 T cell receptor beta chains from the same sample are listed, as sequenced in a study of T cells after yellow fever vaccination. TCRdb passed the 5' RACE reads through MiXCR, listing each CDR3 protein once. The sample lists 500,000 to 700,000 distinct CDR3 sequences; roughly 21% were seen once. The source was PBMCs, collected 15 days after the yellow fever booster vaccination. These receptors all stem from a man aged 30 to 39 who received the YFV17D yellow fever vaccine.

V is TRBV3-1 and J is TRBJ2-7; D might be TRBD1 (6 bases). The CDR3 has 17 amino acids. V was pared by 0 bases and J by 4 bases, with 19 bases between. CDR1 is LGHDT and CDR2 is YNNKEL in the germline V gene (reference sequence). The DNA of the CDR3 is TGTGCCAGCAGCCAAGATCTCGGGGACACTTTTGGGTACGAGCAGTACTTC. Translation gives CASSQDLGDTFGYEQYF.

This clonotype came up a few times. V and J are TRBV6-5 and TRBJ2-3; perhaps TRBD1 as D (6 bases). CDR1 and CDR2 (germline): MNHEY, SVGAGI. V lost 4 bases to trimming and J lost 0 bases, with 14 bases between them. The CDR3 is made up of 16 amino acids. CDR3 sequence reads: CASSSFWTESTDTQYF. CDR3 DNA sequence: TGTGCCAGCAGTTCGTTTTGGACAGAAAGCACAGATACGCAGTATTTT.

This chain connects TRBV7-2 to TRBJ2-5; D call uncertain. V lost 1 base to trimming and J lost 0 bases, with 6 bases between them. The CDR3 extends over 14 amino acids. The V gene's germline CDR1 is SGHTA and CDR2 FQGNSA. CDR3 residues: CASSLVVYQETQYF. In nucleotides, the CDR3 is TGTGCCAGCAGCTTAGTGGTGTACCAAGAGACCCAGTACTTC.

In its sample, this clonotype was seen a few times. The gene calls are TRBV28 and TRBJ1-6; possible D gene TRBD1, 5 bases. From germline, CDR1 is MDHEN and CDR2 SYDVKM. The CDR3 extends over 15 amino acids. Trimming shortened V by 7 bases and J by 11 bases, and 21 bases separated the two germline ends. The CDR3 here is CASTSGHLSGTPLHF. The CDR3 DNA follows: TGTGCCAGCACCTCAGGGCATTTATCTGGGACACCCCTCCACTTT.

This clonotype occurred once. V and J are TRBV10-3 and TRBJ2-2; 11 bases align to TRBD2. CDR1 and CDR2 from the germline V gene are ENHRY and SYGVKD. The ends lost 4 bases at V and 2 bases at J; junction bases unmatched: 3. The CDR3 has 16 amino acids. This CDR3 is CAISAGLAANTGELFF. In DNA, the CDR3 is TGTGCCATCAGTGCGGGACTAGCGGCTAACACCGGGGAGCTGTTTTTT.

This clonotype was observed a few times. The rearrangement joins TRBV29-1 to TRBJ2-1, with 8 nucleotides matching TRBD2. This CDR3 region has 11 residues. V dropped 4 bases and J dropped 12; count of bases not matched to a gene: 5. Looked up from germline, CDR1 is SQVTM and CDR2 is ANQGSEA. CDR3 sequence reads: CSVVREGRQFF. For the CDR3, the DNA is TGCAGCGTTGTCCGGGAGGGCCGGCAGTTCTTC.

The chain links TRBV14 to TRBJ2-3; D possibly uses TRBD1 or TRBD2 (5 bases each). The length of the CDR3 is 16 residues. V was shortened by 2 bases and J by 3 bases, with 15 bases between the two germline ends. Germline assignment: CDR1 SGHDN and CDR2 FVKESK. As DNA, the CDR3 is TGTGCCAGCAGCCAAATTACAGGCCCGGGAACAGATACGCAGTATTTT. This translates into CASSQITGPGTDTQYF.

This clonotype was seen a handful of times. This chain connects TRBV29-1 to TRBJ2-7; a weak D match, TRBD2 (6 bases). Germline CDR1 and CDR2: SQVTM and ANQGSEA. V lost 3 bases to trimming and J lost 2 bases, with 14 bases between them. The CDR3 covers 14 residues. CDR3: CSVDQSGAAYEQYF. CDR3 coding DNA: TGCAGCGTTGATCAGTCGGGAGCAGCCTACGAGCAGTACTTC.

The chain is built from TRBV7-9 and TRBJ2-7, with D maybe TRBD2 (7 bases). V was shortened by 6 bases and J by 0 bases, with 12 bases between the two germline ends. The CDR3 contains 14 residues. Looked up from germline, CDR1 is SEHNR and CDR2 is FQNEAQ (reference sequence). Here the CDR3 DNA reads TGTGCCAGCAGTCGGGGGGCTAGCTCCTACGAGCAGTACTTC. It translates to CASSRGASSYEQYF.

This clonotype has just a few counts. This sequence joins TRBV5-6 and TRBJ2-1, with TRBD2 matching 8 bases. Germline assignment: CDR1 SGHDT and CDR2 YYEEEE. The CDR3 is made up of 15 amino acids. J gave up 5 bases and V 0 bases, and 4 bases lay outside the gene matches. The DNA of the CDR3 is TGTGCCAGCAGCTTGGCTAGCGGGCCTAACAATGAGCAGTTCTTC. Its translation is CASSLASGPNNEQFF.

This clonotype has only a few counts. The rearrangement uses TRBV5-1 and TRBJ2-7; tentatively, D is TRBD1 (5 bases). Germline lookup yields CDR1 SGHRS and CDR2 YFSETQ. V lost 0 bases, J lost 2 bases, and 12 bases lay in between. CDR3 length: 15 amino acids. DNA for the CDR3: TGCGCCAGCAGCTTGGATACAGGCCCCCCCTACGAGCAGTACTTC. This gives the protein CASSLDTGPPYEQYF.

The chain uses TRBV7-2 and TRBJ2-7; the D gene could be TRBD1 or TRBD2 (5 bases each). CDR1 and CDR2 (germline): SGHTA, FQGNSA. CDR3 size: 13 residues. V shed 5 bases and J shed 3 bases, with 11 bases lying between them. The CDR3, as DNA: TGTGCCAGCAGCATGGGACCGGGCTACGAGCAGTACTTC. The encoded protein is CASSMGPGYEQYF.

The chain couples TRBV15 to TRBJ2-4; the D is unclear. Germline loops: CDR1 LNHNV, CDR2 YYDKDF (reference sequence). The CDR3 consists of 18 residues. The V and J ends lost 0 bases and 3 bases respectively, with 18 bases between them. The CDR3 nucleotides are TGTGCCACCAGCAGAGATTATGGCGGAACTTTGGGCAAAAACATTCAGTACTTC. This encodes CATSRDYGGTLGKNIQYF.

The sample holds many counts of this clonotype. In nucleotides, the CDR3 is TGTGCCAGCAGTTTGGCAGGAAACCAAGAGACCCAGTACTTC. As protein: CASSLAGNQETQYF. The J gene is TRBJ2-5, the V gene TRBV27; D unresolved. The V gene's germline CDR1 is MNHEY and CDR2 SMNVEV (reference sequence). CDR3 length: 14 residues. Trimming cost V 3 bases and J 0 bases, with 8 bases left between them.